This TCR beta chain was identified during a study of blood T cell repertoires in COVID-19. As for the study in general: The samples span acute and convalescent COVID-19 from the United States, Italy and Spain. T cells, B-cell-depleted T cells, or PBMCs supplied cDNA or gDNA.

The germline gives CDR1 MNHEY, CDR2 SMNVEV (reference sequence). This CDR3 has 17 amino acids. V lost 2 bases and J 9 bases, leaving 20 bases between the germline ends. In the authors' methods: Scientists estimated how many nucleated cells there were by amplifying reference gene primers. Assay used: immunoSEQ multiplex PCR; TCRdb lists only in-frame clones, some missing. Clone size and the V and J calls come from that table; the DNA yielded D and trimming. Here the sample spans around 250,000 clones, around 83% being singletons. J is TRBJ1-6 and V is TRBV27, with a possible D match to TRBD1 (5 bases). The receptor comes from a man of 80 years or more with acute or convalescent COVID-19. Sequencing used peripheral blood. The CDR3 reads CASSLNPMGGVGSPLHF. The DNA for the CDR3 is TGTGCCAGCAGTTTAAACCCAATGGGGGGGGTGGGTTCACCCCTCCACTTT.